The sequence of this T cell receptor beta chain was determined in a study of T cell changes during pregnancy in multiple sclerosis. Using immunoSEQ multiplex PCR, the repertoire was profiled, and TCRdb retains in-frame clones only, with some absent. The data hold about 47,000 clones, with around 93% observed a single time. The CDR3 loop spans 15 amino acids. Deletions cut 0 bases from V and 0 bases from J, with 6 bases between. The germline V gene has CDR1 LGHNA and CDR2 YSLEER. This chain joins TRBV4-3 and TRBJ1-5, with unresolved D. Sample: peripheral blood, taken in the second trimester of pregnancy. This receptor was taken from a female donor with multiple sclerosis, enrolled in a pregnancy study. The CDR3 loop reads CASSQDLYSNQPQHF. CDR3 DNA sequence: TGCGCCAGCAGCCAAGATCTTTATAGCAATCAGCCCCAGCATTTT.